This T cell receptor (beta chain) was documented in a study of blood T cell repertoires in COVID-19. The CDR3 loop spans 16 amino acids. J lost 9 bases, V lost 4 bases, and 14 bases had no gene match. The germline CDR1 and CDR2 sequences are MNHNY and SVGAGI (reference sequence). Data came from immunoSEQ multiplex PCR; TCRdb stores just in-frame clones and leaves some out. The table records about 210,000 clones, 80% to 90% of them present only once. Sequenced sample: peripheral blood. The V gene is TRBV6-6, the J gene TRBJ2-1; 8 nucleotides line up with TRBD2. The sequence came from a man aged 35 to 55 with acute or convalescent COVID-19. The CDR3 DNA follows: TGTGCCAGCAGTTTCTTATTAGCGGGAAGCGATAGTGAGCAGTTCTTC. Translating gives CASSFLLAGSDSEQFF.